This T cell receptor (beta chain) was captured in a study of OX40 agonist ivuxolimab in advanced cancers. Study-level findings and limits: Averaged across samples, CD8+ T cells carried more expanded clones than CD4+ did. Clonal expansion from baseline to week 6 occurred in both CD4+ and CD8+ T cells. Compared with others, partial responders at 0.1-3.0 mg/kg displayed clonal expansion among the lowest.

Prior autoimmune disease or systemic immunosuppression barred patients. Germline V gene lookup returns CDR1 WNHNN and CDR2 SYGVQD (reference sequence). V was pared by 0 bases and J by 5 bases, with 9 bases between. The length of the CDR3 is 14 residues. This clone was seen just once. The antigen remains unidentified. Profiling relied on immunoSEQ multiplex PCR, and the TCRdb table lists in-frame clones only, not all of them. The sample comprises some 70,000 clones, 80% of which are singletons, and approximately 8% rests with the top ten. Sample: CD4+ or CD8+ T cells sorted from blood, taken in a trial of the OX40 agonist ivuxolimab. J is TRBJ2-3 and V is TRBV10-1, with D perhaps being TRBD1 or TRBD2 (5 bases each). This receptor was taken from an adult with an advanced solid tumor such as melanoma, head and neck, liver or kidney cancer. The CDR3 DNA follows: TGCGCCAGCAGTGAGTCGATGGGGGTAGATACGCAGTATTTT. Its translation is CASSESMGVDTQYF.